This paragraph covers one T cell receptor beta chain sequence. Data came from immunoSEQ multiplex PCR; TCRdb stores just in-frame clones and leaves some out. The sample lists around 250,000 clones, about four fifths seen once, with less than 2% in the top ten. This sample stems from a study of blood T cell repertoires in COVID-19. Study-wide context: Sample material is recorded as cDNA or gDNA derived from T cells, B-cell-depleted T cells, or PBMCs.

This CDR3 has 14 residues. J lost 7 bases, V lost 8 bases, and 11 bases had no gene match. Looked up from germline, CDR1 is MRHNA and CDR2 is SNTAGT. The V gene is TRBV6-4, the J gene TRBJ1-2, with TRBD1 matching over 9 bases. This receptor was obtained from a woman in her forties who had recovered from COVID-19. Sequences were obtained from peripheral blood. The CDR3 sequence: CASGEPGQGSGYTF. The CDR3 coding sequence is TGTGCCAGCGGGGAACCGGGACAGGGTTCTGGCTACACCTTC.